This note documents a single T cell receptor (beta chain) sequence. This clone has a handful of counts. The target of this receptor is not known. The record has no base qualities; no much larger clone is one base away. A distance of 13 bases separates the germline ends of V and J, which lose 6 bases and 0 bases respectively. The CDR3, from cysteine to phenylalanine, totals 15 residues. CDR3 DNA is the only sequence kept; it has 45 bases, read in frame from the first base. CDR1 is given as SNHLY and CDR2 as FYNNEI, both from the germline V gene. Libraries came from PCR. The sequencer listed for this sample is Illumina HiSeq 4000. High-throughput sequencing was used to profile the TCR beta-chain CDR3 region of each patient. The original methods were these. A classifier to discriminate distant-metastatic papillary thyroid cancer patients was built from CDR3 differences across clinicopathological groups. To measure repertoire diversity the researchers used the Shannon index, while the Morisita-Horn index served to gauge how similar the tumor and blood repertoires were. The public sequencing data were trimmed at Q25 with fastp and processed into clonotypes with MiXCR by TCRdb, which kept only in-frame beta chains. TCRdb's processing, not the study's, gives the V and J calls here. The sample includes 72,000 or so clones, with roughly 18% observed a single time. Of the sample, roughly 13% is held by the ten largest clones.

The data belong to a study of metastatic and nonmetastatic thyroid tumors (dated by TCRdb to 2020 to 2022). Notes on the research overall: For patients with malignant and with benign thyroid disease, the researchers compared repertoires between peripheral blood samples and tumor or nodule tissue samples.

None of the patients had been given any treatment before thyroid surgery. The study retrospectively analysed patient clinical samples collected from the early 2010s to the late 2010s using T-cell receptor beta sequencing. On the study overall, not on this receptor specifically: In both blood and tumor samples, malignant tumors were reported to have significantly higher TCR beta diversity than benign nodules.

The rearranged segments are TRBV2 and TRBJ2-3, and TRBD2 may be the D gene, going by 6 matching bases. The sequencing input was blood. The sequence derives from a female donor with papillary thyroid cancer or a benign thyroid nodule (not recorded which). Some clones in this sample may be carry-over from other donors' samples. The bases are TGTGCCAGCAGGTTAGCGGAATCTAGCACAGATACGCAGTATTTT. Its protein is CASRLAESSTDTQYF.